This TCR beta chain is from a study of T cells expressing NK-cell markers. On the study more broadly: Eight donors were sequenced, of whom seven were HCMV-seropositive, while the remaining one was HCMV-seronegative. Study results and caveats: The dominant NKG2C+ clonotypes represented roughly 1.0-7.5% of CD8+ T cells in six or seven donors.

A remark on this clonotype: Its antigen is still unknown.

This CDR3 comprises 15 residues. CDR1 is MNHEY and CDR2 is SVGAGI in the germline V gene. TCRdb re-called the 5' RACE reads and gives one entry per CDR3 protein, without DNA. This sample's clone table lists some 140,000 distinct CDR3 sequences. Sample: blood T cells: a sorted CD56 or NKG2C T cell subset, CD4+ or CD8+ T cells, or bulk PBMC T cells (not recorded which). The V call is TRBV6-5, the J call TRBJ2-1; with no DNA, the TCRdb D assignment of TRBD1 cannot be verified. This TCR derives from a woman aged 50 to 65 in good health. The CDR3 here is CASSDRGRLLNEQFF.